These 23 T cell receptor beta chains originate from one sample sequenced in a study of patients and donors after allogeneic stem cell transplantation. One entry per CDR3 protein results from TCRdb running MiXCR on the RT-PCR reads. The data contain tens of thousands of distinct CDR3 sequences, around 27% of them seen just once; the ten biggest clones take up 26%. Sequencing was done on a sample of blood, either unsorted or a sorted T cell fraction (not recorded which). Every receptor here comes from a human donor who was either an allogeneic HSCT recipient or a stem cell or donor lymphocyte infusion donor (not recorded which). It is not recorded whose cells these are; they may come from a transplant donor.

The CDR3 coding sequence is TGCGCCAGCAACCATGGGCTAGCGCCCACCGGGGAGCTGTTTTTT. Translating gives CASNHGLAPTGELFF. The J gene is TRBJ2-2, the V gene TRBV5-1; a possible D gene is TRBD2 (6 bases). The CDR3 sequence is 15 residues long. CDR1 SGHRS and CDR2 YFSETQ come from the germline V gene. V dropped 6 bases and J dropped 4 bases, with 16 bases sitting between them.

The V and J genes are TRBV12-3 or TRBV12-4 and TRBJ1-2; D perhaps matches TRBD1 (6 bases). The CDR3 consists of 13 residues. Deletions cut 5 bases from V and 8 bases from J, with 15 bases between. CDR3 nucleotide sequence: TGTGCCAGCAGTCCCCGGAGGGGGGTCGGCTACACCTTC. Residues: CASSPRRGVGYTF.

The J gene is TRBJ2-5, the V gene TRBV11-2, with TRBD2 identical over 12 bases. J lost 5 bases, V lost 6 bases, and 1 base had no gene match. CDR3 size: 13 residues. Germline loops: CDR1 SGHAT, CDR2 FQNNGV. CDR3 nucleotide sequence: TGTGCCAGCAGGCTAGCGGGAGGGGAGACCCAGTACTTC. It specifies CASRLAGGETQYF.

This clonotype was seen at least ten times. The chain recombines TRBV11-2 with TRBJ1-2; 7 positions agree with TRBD1. The V segment lost 6 bases and the J segment 6 bases; nucleotides outside the gene matches: 22. From germline, CDR1 is SGHAT and CDR2 FQNNGV. The CDR3 totals 18 residues. CDR3 nucleotide sequence: TGTGCCAGCAGTCCGGATCCACCTCGACAGGGACGTGTGGATGGCTACACCTTC. Protein: CASSPDPPRQGRVDGYTF.

The V and J genes are TRBV6-2 or TRBV6-3 and TRBJ1-1; 8 nucleotides agree with TRBD1. J gave up 6 bases and V 7 bases, and 13 bases lay outside the gene matches. The CDR3 is made up of 15 amino acids. Per the germline V gene, CDR1 is MNHEY and CDR2 is SVGEGT. The DNA for the CDR3 is TGTGCCAGCACCGACAGGGGAAGAAGATTTGCTGAAGCTTTCTTT. It specifies CASTDRGRRFAEAFF.

The chain links TRBV4-1 to TRBJ1-1; D remains ambiguous. This CDR3 region has 13 residues. Germline CDR1 and CDR2: MGHRA and YSYEKL. The ends were cut back, 0 bases at V and 5 bases at J, with 7 bases in the middle. The CDR3 here is CASSQEIGTEAFF. The DNA of the CDR3 is TGCGCCAGCAGCCAAGAGATCGGGACTGAAGCTTTCTTT.

The rearrangement uses TRBV2 and TRBJ2-5, with 9 bases identical to TRBD1. The trim removed 7 bases at V and 4 bases at J, leaving 13 bases unmatched. The germline gives CDR1 SNHLY, CDR2 FYNNEI. This CDR3 has 16 residues. For the CDR3, the DNA is TGTGCCAGCAACATCCCCCCCACAGGGGGCGCAGAGACCCAGTACTTC. Translation gives CASNIPPTGGAETQYF.

With regard to this clonotype: The junction departs from the called germline gene at one end, perhaps through a read error. The chain joins TRBV12-3 or TRBV12-4 to TRBJ2-4; D ambiguous. The CDR3 has 12 amino acids. CDR3 sequence: CASSLAKNIQYF. CDR3 coding DNA: TGTGCCAGCAGTCTAGCCAAAAACATTCAGTACTTC.

This clonotype has more than one count but fewer than ten. V usage is TRBV24-1 and J usage is TRBJ2-3; D is unresolved. V gave up 5 bases and J gave up 2 bases, with 10 bases separating them. The germline V gene encodes CDR1 KGHDR and CDR2 SFDVKD. CDR3 length equals 14 residues. CDR3 coding DNA: TGTGCCACCAGTGCCTTCCCTCTCACAGATACGCAGTATTTT. This translates into CATSAFPLTDTQYF.

This clonotype has at least ten counts. The chain carries TRBV12-3 or TRBV12-4 and TRBJ1-1, with a weak D call TRBD1 (5 bases). V dropped 4 bases and J dropped 4 bases, with 13 bases sitting between them. The CDR3 totals 14 residues. In DNA, the CDR3 is TGTGCCAGCAGTTGGGGGGGGTATGCCACTGAAGCTTTCTTT. This gives the protein CASSWGGYATEAFF.

This chain joins TRBV12-3 or TRBV12-4 and TRBJ2-7; either TRBD1 or TRBD2 may supply D (6 bases each). The length of the CDR3 is 14 residues. The germline V and J ends were trimmed by 6 bases and 6 bases, with 18 bases remaining between them. CDR3 DNA sequence: TGTGCCAGCAGGGGGGCTAGCGAGGTCTCCGAGCAGTACTTC. Translation: CASRGASEVSEQYF.

This clonotype has more than one count but fewer than ten. This chain joins TRBV7-9 and TRBJ2-3, with a tentative D call TRBD2 (5 bases). V was cut by 6 bases and J by 2 bases, with 21 bases left in between. This CDR3 contains 17 residues. The V gene's germline CDR1 is SEHNR and CDR2 FQNEAQ (reference sequence). The CDR3 DNA sequence: TGTGCCAGCAGACCCAGCGGCCTACCTTTGGACACAGATACGCAGTATTTT. It specifies CASRPSGLPLDTDTQYF.

This clonotype was observed a handful of times. This chain links TRBV10-3 with TRBJ2-1; the D gene is possibly TRBD1 (6 bases). Trimming took off 7 bases at V and 0 bases at J, with 13 bases between the two ends. This CDR3 has 15 amino acids. The germline V gene encodes CDR1 ENHRY and CDR2 SYGVKD. The CDR3 DNA reads as TGTGCCATCAATCGCCGGGACACCTCCTACAATGAGCAGTTCTTC. Protein: CAINRRDTSYNEQFF.

V gene TRBV12-3 or TRBV12-4 combines with J gene TRBJ1-5, with D tentatively TRBD1 (5 bases). CDR3 length equals 16 residues. The V end was cut by 2 bases, the J end by 0 bases, with 11 bases between. The CDR3 reads CASSLNGGRSNQPQHF. CDR3 in DNA: TGTGCCAGCAGTTTAAATGGGGGACGTAGCAATCAGCCCCAGCATTTT.

The chain recombines TRBV27 with TRBJ2-1; D not certain. Germline loops: CDR1 MNHEY, CDR2 SMNVEV (reference sequence). The CDR3 loop spans 14 amino acids. Trimming pared 6 bases from V and 6 bases from J, leaving 15 bases between. The CDR3 nucleotides read TGTGCCAGCAGCTTGCTATGGGTTTCCAATGAGCAGTTCTTC. Its protein product is CASSLLWVSNEQFF.

The chain carries TRBV24-1 and TRBJ1-5; the D is unclear. CDR3 length: 13 amino acids. V was trimmed by 7 bases and J by 0 bases, leaving 6 bases between them. Germline V gene sequence: CDR1 KGHDR, CDR2 SFDVKD. CDR3 protein: CATSPGSNQPQHF. The CDR3 DNA follows: TGTGCCACCAGCCCCGGTAGCAATCAGCCCCAGCATTTT.

The chain uses TRBV10-3 and TRBJ2-1, with a tentative D call TRBD2 (5 bases). Trimming left V 3 bases short and J 8 bases short, with 11 bases between. Looked up from germline, CDR1 is ENHRY and CDR2 is SYGVKD. There are 13 residues in the CDR3. CDR3 protein: CAISELGPDEQFF. Written as DNA, the CDR3 is TGTGCCATCAGTGAACTAGGGCCGGATGAGCAGTTCTTC.

The V gene is TRBV7-9, the J gene TRBJ2-7; D perhaps matches TRBD1 (6 bases). With 4 bases removed from V and 2 bases from J, the gap between germline ends came to 24 bases. The germline CDR1 and CDR2 sequences are SEHNR and FQNEAQ (reference sequence). The CDR3 sequence is 18 residues long. The CDR3 DNA reads TGTGCCAGCAGCTCCCCCGGTACAGGGAGTAAAGCTCCCTACGAGCAGTACTTC. It encodes CASSSPGTGSKAPYEQYF.

The chain employs TRBV14 and TRBJ2-7; D is unclear. The CDR3 has 14 amino acids. Per germline, CDR1 SGHDN and CDR2 FVKESK. V lost 5 bases, J lost 3 bases, and 14 bases lay in between. The DNA for the CDR3 is TGTGCCAGCAGCACCCACCGCCAGAACTACGAGCAGTACTTC. Residues: CASSTHRQNYEQYF.

This chain uses TRBV7-9 with TRBJ2-5; 7 bases line up with TRBD2. Germline CDR1 reads SEHNR; CDR2 reads FQNEAQ (reference sequence). V gave up 3 bases and J gave up 1 base; unmatched junction bases: 2. This CDR3 comprises 14 residues. CDR3 coding DNA: TGTGCCAGCAGCTTGTCTAGCGGCCAAGAGACCCAGTACTTC. Translation gives CASSLSSGQETQYF.

The chain is built from TRBV5-1 and TRBJ2-3; D remains unclear. CDR3 length: 19 amino acids. Germline loops: CDR1 SGHRS, CDR2 YFSETQ. V gave up 0 bases and J gave up 4 bases, with 24 bases separating them. The CDR3 DNA reads as TGCGCCAGCAGCTTGGAGGTGACCGCATTACACCTCCATGCAGATACGCAGTATTTT. It specifies CASSLEVTALHLHADTQYF.

This clonotype was found a few times. This CDR3 reads CASSLVGISNYGYTF. DNA of the CDR3: TGCGCCAGCAGCTTGGTGGGAATCTCGAACTATGGCTACACCTTC. The chain combines TRBV5-1 with TRBJ1-2; D ambiguous. From germline, CDR1 is SGHRS and CDR2 YFSETQ. The ends were cut back, 0 bases at V and 2 bases at J, with 11 bases in the middle. This CDR3 contains 15 residues. The full variable domain, with the rest looked up from reference TRBV5-1 and TRBJ1-2, is KAGVTQTPRYLIKTRGQQVTLSCSPISGHRSVSWYQQTPGQGLQFLFEYFSETQRNKGNFPGRFSGRQFSNSRSEMNVSTLELGDSALYLCASSLVGISNYGYTFGSGTRLTVV.

This rearrangement joins TRBV5-1 to TRBJ2-7; D is unresolved. V was trimmed by 0 bases and J by 9 bases, leaving 19 bases between them. CDR1 and CDR2 (germline): SGHRS, YFSETQ. The CDR3 totals 15 residues. The CDR3 DNA is TGCGCCAGCAGCTTGGCCTTGGGCCCGCACATTGGGCAGTACTTC. This sequence encodes CASSLALGPHIGQYF.